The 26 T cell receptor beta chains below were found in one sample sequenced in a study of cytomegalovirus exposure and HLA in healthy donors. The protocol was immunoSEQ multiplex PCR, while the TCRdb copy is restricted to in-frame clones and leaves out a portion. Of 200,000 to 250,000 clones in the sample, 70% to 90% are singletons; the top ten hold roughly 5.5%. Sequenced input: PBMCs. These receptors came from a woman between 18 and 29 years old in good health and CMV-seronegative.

CDR3 nucleotide sequence: TGTGCCAGCAGCTTGGATGGCACTAGCGGGGGTTGGGGCTACGAGCAGTACTTC. Amino acid sequence: CASSLDGTSGGWGYEQYF. J is TRBJ2-7 and V is TRBV5-5; TRBD2 aligns across 11 bases. With V trimmed by 0 bases and J by 3 bases, 11 bases remained unmatched. This CDR3 region has 18 residues. The germline V gene has CDR1 SGHKS and CDR2 YYEKEE (reference sequence).

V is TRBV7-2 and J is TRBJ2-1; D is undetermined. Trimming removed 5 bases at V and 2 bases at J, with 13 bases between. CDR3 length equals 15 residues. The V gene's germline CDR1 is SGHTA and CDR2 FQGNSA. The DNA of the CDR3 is TGTGCCAGCAGCGCCGACAACGCGGCCTACAATGAGCAGTTCTTC. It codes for CASSADNAAYNEQFF.

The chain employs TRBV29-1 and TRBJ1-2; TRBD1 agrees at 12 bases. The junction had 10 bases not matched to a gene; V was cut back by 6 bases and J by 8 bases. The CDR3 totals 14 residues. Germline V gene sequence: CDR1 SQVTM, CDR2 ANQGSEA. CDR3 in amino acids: CSVETGTGGEGYTF. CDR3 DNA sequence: TGCAGCGTGGAAACCGGGACAGGGGGCGAGGGCTACACCTTC.

The CDR3 loop is CASSSNRGYYGYTF. In DNA, the CDR3 is TGTGCCAGCAGCTCCAACAGGGGATACTATGGCTACACCTTC. The chain links TRBV5-4 to TRBJ1-2; 7 positions match TRBD1. V was clipped by 3 bases and J by 3 bases; unmatched bases: 5. CDR3 length equals 14 residues. CDR1 and CDR2 from the germline V gene are SGHNT and YYREEE (reference sequence). Combining the CDR3 with reference TRBV5-4 and TRBJ1-2 gives the whole variable domain ETGVTQSPTHLIKTRGQQVTLRCSSQSGHNTVSWYQQALGQGPQFIFQYYREEENGRGNFPPRFSGLQFPNYSSELNVNALELDDSALYLCASSSNRGYYGYTFGSGTRLTVV.

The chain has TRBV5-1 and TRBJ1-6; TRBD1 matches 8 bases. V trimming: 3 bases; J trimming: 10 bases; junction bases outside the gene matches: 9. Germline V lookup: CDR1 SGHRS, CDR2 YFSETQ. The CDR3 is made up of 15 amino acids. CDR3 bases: TGCGCCAGCAGCTCTGGAGCAGGGGGCCGGTCACCCCTCCACTTT. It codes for CASSSGAGGRSPLHF.

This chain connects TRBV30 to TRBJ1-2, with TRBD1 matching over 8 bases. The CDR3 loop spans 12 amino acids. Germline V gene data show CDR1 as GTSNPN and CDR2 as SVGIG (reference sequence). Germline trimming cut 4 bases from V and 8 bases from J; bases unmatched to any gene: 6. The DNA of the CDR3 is TGTGCCTGGATGTCAGGGGGCCGGGGCTACACCTTC. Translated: CAWMSGGRGYTF.

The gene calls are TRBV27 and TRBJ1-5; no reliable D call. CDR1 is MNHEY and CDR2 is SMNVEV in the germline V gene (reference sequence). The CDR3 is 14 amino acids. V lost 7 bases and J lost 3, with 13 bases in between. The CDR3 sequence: CASKPDLPNQPQHF. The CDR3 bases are TGTGCCAGCAAACCGGACTTACCCAATCAGCCCCAGCATTTT.

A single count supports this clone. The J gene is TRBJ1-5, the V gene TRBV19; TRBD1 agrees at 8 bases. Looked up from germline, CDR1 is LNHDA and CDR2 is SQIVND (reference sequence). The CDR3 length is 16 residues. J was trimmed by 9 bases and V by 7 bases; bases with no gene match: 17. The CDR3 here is CASTPPGGPSIRPQHF. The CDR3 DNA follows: TGTGCCAGTACCCCTCCAGGGGGCCCCAGCATCCGGCCCCAGCATTTT. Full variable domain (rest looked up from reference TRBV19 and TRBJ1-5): DGGITQSPKYLFRKEGQNVTLSCEQNLNHDAMYWYRQDPGQGLRLIYYSQIVNDFQKGDIAEGYSVSREKKESFPLTVTSAQKNPTAFYLCASTPPGGPSIRPQHFGDGTRLSIL.

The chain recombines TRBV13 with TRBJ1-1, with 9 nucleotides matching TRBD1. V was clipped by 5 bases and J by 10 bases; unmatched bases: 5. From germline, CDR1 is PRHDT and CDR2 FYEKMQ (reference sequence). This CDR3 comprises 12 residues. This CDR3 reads CASSPQDRGAFF. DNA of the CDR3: TGTGCCAGCAGCCCTCAGGACAGGGGAGCTTTCTTT.

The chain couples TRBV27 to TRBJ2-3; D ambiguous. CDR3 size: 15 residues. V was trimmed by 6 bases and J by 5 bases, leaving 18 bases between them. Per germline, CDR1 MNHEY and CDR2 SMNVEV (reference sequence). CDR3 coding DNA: TGTGCCAGCAGGGCAAACCTCTTAAGAGGAGATACGCAGTATTTT. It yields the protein CASRANLLRGDTQYF.

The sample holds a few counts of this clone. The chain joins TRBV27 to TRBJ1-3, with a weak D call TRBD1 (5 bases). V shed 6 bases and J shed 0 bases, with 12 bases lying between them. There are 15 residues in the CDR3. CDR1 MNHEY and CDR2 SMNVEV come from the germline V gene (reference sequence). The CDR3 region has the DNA TGTGCCAGCAGACCGGCCGGGACCTCTGGAAACACCATATATTTT. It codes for CASRPAGTSGNTIYF.

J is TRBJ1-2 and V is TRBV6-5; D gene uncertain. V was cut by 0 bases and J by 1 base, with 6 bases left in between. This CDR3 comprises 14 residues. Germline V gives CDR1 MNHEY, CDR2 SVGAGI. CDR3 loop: CASSYSAGNYGYTF. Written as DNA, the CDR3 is TGTGCCAGCAGTTACTCAGCCGGTAACTATGGCTACACCTTC.

The DNA for the CDR3 is TGTGCCAGCAGTGAAGGGCGGACTGTGTTTTTT. Translated: CASSEGRTVFF. This chain links TRBV6-1 with TRBJ1-4; D remains ambiguous. Germline V gene lookup returns CDR1 MNHNS and CDR2 SASEGT. V dropped 1 base and J dropped 15 bases, with 9 bases sitting between them. This CDR3 region has 11 residues.

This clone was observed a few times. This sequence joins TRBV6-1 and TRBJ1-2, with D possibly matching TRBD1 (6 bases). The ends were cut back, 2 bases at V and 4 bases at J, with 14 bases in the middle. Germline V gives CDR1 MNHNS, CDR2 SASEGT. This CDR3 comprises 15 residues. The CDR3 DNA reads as TGTGCCAGCAGTGAATGGGGAGGGGGAAGCTATGGCTACACCTTC. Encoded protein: CASSEWGGGSYGYTF.

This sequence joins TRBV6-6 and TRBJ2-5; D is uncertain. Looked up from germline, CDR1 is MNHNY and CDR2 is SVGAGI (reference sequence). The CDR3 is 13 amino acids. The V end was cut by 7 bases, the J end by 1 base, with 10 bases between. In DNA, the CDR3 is TGTGCCAGCACCCTGCAAGTCCAAGAGACCCAGTACTTC. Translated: CASTLQVQETQYF.

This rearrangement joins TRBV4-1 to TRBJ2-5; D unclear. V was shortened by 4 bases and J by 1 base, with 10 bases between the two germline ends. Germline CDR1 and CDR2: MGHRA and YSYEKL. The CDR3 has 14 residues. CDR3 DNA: TGCGCCAGCAGCCCCTACGGGCCCCAAGAGACCCAGTACTTC. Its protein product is CASSPYGPQETQYF.

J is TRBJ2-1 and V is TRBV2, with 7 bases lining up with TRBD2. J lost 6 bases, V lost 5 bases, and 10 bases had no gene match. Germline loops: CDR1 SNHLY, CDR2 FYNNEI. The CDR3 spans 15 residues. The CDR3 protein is CASSPEASSGNEQFF. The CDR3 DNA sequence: TGTGCCAGCAGTCCTGAGGCCTCTAGCGGCAATGAGCAGTTCTTC.

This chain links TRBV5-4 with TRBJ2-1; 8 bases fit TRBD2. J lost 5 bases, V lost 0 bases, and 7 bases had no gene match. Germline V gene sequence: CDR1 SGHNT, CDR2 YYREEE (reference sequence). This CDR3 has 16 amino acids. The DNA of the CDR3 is TGTGCCAGCAGCTTGGCGATCGCGGGGGGCCACAATGAGCAGTTCTTC. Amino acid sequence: CASSLAIAGGHNEQFF.

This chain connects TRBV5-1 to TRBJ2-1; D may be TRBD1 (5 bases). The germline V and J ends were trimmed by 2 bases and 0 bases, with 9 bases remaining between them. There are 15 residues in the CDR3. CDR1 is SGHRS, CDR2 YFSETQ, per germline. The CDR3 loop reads CASSLLTASYNEQFF. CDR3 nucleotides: TGCGCCAGCAGCTTACTGACAGCCTCCTACAATGAGCAGTTCTTC.

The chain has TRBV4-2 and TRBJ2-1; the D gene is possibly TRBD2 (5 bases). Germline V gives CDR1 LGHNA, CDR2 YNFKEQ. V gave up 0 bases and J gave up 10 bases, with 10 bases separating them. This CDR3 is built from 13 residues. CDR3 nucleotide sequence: TGTGCCAGCAGCCAAGAGAGCGGAATCGAGCAGTTCTTC. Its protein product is CASSQESGIEQFF.

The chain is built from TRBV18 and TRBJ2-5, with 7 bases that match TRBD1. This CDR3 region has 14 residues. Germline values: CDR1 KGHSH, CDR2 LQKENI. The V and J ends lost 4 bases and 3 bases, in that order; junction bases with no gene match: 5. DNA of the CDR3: TGTGCCAGCTCACAGGGGACAGATAAAGAGACCCAGTACTTC. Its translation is CASSQGTDKETQYF.

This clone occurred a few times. This CDR3 is CASSATGDNQPQHF. As DNA, the CDR3 is TGTGCCAGCAGTGCCACAGGGGACAATCAGCCCCAGCATTTT. The chain combines TRBV21-1 with TRBJ1-5; TRBD1 reflects the table's D call only, with no check against the DNA. TRBV21-1 is termed a pseudogene. This CDR3 has 14 amino acids.

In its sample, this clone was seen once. The CDR3 loop is CATLRGGTEAFF. The CDR3, as DNA: TGTGCCACCCTACGAGGGGGCACTGAAGCTTTCTTT. The J gene is TRBJ1-1, the V gene TRBV2, with a weak D call TRBD1 (6 bases). CDR1 is SNHLY, CDR2 FYNNEI, per germline. This CDR3 is built from 12 residues. Trimming took 10 bases from V and 4 from J, leaving 13 bases between them.

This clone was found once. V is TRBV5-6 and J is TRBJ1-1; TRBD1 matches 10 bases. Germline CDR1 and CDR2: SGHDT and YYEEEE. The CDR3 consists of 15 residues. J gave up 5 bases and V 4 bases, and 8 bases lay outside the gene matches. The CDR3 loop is CASSTDRGPRTEAFF. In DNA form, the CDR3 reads TGTGCCAGCAGCACCGACAGGGGGCCGAGGACTGAAGCTTTCTTT.

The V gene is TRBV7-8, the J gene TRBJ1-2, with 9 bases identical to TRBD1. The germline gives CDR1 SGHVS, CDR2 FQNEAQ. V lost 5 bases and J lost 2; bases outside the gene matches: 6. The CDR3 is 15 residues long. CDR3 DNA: TGTGCCAGCAGCCCGGGACAGGGACGGAACTATGGCTACACCTTC. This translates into CASSPGQGRNYGYTF.

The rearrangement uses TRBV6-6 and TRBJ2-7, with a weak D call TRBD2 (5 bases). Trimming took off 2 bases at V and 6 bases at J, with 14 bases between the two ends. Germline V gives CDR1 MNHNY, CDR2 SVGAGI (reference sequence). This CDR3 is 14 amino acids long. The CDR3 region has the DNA TGTGCCAGCAGTTACGGAGACGAACGGGGCGAGCAGTACTTC. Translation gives CASSYGDERGEQYF.